Detailed here is one T cell receptor beta chain. The antigen is undetermined. This CDR3 has 16 residues. The V end was cut by 2 bases, the J end by 2 bases, with 14 bases between. Germline CDR1 is MGHRA and CDR2 is YSYEKL. This specimen comes from a study of cytomegalovirus exposure and HLA in healthy donors. Study results and limitations: Rarity held for most TCR sequences, but there were some public TCRs that occurred in many donors. Associated with cytomegalovirus, according to the listing, were about 160 TCR beta chains.

At collection, donors were nominally healthy, but unrecorded immune exposures were probable. This PCR relied on a set of 60 Vbeta primers and 13 Jbeta primers. Sequenced by immunoSEQ multiplex PCR; TCRdb stores in-frame clones only, minus some. The sample consists of approximately 130,000 clones, 85% to 90% of them appearing once. This sequence was found in a woman in her 30s in good health and CMV-seronegative. The rearrangement uses TRBV4-1 and TRBJ2-3, with D perhaps TRBD2 (6 bases). The specimen sequenced was PBMCs. The CDR3 DNA reads as TGCGCCAGCAGCCAAAACCCCTCGGGGGACACAGATACGCAGTATTTT. This sequence encodes CASSQNPSGDTDTQYF.